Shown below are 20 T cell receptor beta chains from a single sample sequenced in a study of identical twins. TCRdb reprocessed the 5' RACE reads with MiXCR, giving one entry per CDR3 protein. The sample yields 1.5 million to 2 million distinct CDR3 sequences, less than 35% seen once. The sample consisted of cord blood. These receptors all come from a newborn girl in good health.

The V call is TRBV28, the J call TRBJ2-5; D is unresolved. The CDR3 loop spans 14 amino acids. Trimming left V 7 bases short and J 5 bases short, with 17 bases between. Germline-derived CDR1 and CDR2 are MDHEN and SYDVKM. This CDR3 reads CASTPYMAWETQYF. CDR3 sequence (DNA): TGTGCCAGCACCCCTTATATGGCGTGGGAGACCCAGTACTTC.

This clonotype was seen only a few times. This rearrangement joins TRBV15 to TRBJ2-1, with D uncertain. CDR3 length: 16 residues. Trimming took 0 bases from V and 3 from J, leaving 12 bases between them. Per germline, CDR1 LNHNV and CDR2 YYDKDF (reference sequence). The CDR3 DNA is TGTGCCACCAGCAGAGATCGTGGGCGCGACTACAATGAGCAGTTCTTC. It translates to CATSRDRGRDYNEQFF.

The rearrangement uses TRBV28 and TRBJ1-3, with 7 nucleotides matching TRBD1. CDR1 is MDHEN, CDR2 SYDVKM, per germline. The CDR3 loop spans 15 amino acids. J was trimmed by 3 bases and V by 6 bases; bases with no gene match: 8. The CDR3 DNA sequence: TGTGCCAGCAGCCGAGGGGGCGCCGGTGGAAACACCATATATTTT. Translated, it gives CASSRGGAGGNTIYF.

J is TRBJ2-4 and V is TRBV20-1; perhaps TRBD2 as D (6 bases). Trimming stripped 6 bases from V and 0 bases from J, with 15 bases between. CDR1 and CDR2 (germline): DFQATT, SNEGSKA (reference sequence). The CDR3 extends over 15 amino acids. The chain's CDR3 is CSAPLGGLAKNIQYF. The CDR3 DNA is TGCAGTGCCCCCCTGGGGGGACTAGCCAAAAACATTCAGTACTTC.

CDR3 sequence: CASSLPYIGGGSYGYTF. The CDR3 nucleotides read TGTGCCAGCAGCTTACCCTATATCGGAGGGGGTTCGTATGGCTACACCTTC. The rearrangement links TRBV7-9 to TRBJ1-2; a weak D match, TRBD1 (6 bases). Germline V CDR1 and CDR2: SEHNR, FQNEAQ (reference sequence). CDR3 length: 17 amino acids. Trimming removed 2 bases at V and 5 bases at J, with 21 bases between.

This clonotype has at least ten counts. The CDR3: CASSLTHNEQFF. CDR3 coding DNA: TGCGCCAGCAGCTTGACCCACAATGAGCAGTTCTTC. The gene calls are TRBV5-1 and TRBJ2-1; no firm D call. V lost 1 base and J lost 5, with 4 bases in between. This CDR3 comprises 12 residues. Germline assignment: CDR1 SGHRS and CDR2 YFSETQ.

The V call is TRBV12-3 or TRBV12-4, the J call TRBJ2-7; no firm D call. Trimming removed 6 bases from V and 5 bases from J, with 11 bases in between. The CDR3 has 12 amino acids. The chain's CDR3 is CASSIKRDEQYF. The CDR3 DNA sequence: TGTGCCAGCAGCATCAAGCGAGACGAGCAGTACTTC.

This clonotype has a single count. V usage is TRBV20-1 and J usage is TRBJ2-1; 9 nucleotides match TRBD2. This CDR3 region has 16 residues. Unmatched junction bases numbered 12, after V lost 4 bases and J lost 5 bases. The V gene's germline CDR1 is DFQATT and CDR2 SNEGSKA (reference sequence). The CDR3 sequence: CSAIQRWLAGHNEQFF. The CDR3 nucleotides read TGCAGTGCTATTCAGAGGTGGCTAGCGGGGCACAATGAGCAGTTCTTC.

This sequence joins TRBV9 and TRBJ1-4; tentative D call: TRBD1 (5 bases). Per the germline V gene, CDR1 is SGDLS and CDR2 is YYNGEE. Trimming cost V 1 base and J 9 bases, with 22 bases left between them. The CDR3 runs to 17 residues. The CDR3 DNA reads TGTGCCAGCAGCGTAAGTCTATCGGGACGGGAAGTGAAAAAACTGTTTTTT. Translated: CASSVSLSGREVKKLFF. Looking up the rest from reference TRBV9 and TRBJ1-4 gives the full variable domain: DSGVTQTPKHLITATGQRVTLRCSPRSGDLSVYWYQQSLDQGLQFLIQYYNGEERAKGNILERFSAQQFPDLHSELNLSSLELGDSALYFCASSVSLSGREVKKLFFGSGTQLSVL.

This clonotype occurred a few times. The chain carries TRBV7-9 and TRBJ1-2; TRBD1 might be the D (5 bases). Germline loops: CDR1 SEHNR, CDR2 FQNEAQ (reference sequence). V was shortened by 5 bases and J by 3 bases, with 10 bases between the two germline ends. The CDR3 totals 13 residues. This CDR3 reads CASSPTVYYGYTF. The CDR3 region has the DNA TGTGCCAGCAGCCCGACAGTCTACTATGGCTACACCTTC.

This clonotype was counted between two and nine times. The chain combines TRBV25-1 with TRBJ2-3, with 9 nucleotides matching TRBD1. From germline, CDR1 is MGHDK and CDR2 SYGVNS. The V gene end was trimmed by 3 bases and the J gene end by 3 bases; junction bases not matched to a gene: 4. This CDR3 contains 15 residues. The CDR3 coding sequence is TGTGCCAGCAGTGATTGGGACAGGGCGACAGATACGCAGTATTTT. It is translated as CASSDWDRATDTQYF. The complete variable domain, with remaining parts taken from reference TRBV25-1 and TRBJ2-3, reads EADIYQTPRYLVIGTGKKITLECSQTMGHDKMYWYQQDPGMELHLIHYSYGVNSTEKGDLSSESTVSRIRTEHFPLTLESARPSHTSQYLCASSDWDRATDTQYFGPGTRLTVL.

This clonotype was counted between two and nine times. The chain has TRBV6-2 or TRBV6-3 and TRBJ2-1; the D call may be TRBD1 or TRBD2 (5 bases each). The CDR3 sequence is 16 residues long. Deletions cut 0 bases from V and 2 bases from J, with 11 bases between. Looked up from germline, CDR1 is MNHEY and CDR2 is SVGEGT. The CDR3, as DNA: TGTGCCAGCAGTTACTCACCGGGACCGGCCTACAATGAGCAGTTCTTC. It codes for CASSYSPGPAYNEQFF.

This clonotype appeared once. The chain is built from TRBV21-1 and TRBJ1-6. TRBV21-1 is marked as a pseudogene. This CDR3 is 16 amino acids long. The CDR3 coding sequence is TGTGCCAGCAGCAAAGGCAGGTTTAAAAAAAATTCACCCCCCCACTTT. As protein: CASSKGRFKKNSPPHF.

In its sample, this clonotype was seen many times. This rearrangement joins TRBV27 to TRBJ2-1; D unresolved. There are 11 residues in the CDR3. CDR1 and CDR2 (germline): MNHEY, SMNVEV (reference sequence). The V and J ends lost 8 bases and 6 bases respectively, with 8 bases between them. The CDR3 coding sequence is TGTGCCAGCGGAGAAGGCAATGAGCAGTTCTTC. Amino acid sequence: CASGEGNEQFF.

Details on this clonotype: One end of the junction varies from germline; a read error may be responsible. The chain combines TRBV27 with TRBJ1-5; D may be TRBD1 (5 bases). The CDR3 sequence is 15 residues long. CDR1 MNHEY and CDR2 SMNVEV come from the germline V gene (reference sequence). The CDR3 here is CASSPGTRSNQPRHF. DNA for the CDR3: TGTGCCAGCAGTCCAGGGACCCGGAGCAATCAGCCCCGGCATTTT.

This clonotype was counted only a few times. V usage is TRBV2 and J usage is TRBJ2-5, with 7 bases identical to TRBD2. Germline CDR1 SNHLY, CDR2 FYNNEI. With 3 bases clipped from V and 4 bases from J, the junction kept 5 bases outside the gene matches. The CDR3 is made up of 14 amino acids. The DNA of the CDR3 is TGTGCCAGCAGTGATGAGCGGGAAAGAGAGACCCAGTACTTC. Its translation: CASSDERERETQYF.

The CDR3 DNA is TGCGCCAGCAGCCCGCCGGGACAGGGGGGGTCACCCCTCCACTTT. Its translation is CASSPPGQGGSPLHF. V gene TRBV5-1 combines with J gene TRBJ1-6; 11 bases align to TRBD1. Germline V lookup: CDR1 SGHRS, CDR2 YFSETQ. This CDR3 is built from 15 residues. V dropped 4 bases and J dropped 10; count of bases not matched to a gene: 7.

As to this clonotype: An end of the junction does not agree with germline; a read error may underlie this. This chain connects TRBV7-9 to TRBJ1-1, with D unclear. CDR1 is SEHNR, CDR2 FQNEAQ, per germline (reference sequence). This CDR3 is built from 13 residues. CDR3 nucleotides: TGTGCCTGCAGCTTAACGCTCAACACTGAAGCTTTCTTT. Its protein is CACSLTLNTEAFF.

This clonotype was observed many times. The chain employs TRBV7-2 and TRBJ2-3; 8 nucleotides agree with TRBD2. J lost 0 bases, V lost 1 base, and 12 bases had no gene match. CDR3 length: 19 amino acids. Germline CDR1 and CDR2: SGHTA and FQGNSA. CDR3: CASSLVIQRGTPSTDTQYF. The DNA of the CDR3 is TGTGCCAGCAGCTTAGTAATCCAGCGGGGGACCCCTAGCACAGATACGCAGTATTTT.

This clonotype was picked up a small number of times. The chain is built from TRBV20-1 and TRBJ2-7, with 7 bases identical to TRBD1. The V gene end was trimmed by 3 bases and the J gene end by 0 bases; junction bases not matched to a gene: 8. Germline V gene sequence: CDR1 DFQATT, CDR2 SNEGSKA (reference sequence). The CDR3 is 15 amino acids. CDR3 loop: CSASPTGRSSYEQYF. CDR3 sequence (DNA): TGCAGTGCTAGCCCGACAGGGAGAAGCTCCTACGAGCAGTACTTC.